This T cell receptor (beta chain) is drawn from a study of chronic HIV infection and antiretroviral therapy (dated by TCRdb to about 2015). Library method: 5' RACE. The run used an Illumina MiSeq. TCRdb trimmed public reads at Q25 via fastp, called clones via MiXCR and kept in-frame beta chains. For every CDR3 protein sequence, its rows merge into one entry that carries the most common genes and DNA. The sample table lists under 55,000 distinct CDR3 sequences, about 19% of them with a count of one. About 2.7% of the sample rests with the top ten. There are 12 amino acids in the CDR3, from cysteine to phenylalanine inclusive. The read is trimmed to its CDR3 DNA, 36 bases read in frame from base 1. A distance of 5 bases separates the germline ends of V and J, which lose 6 bases and 0 bases respectively. From a lookup of the germline V gene, CDR1 and CDR2 are MDHEN and SYDVKM. This clonotype has more than one count but fewer than ten. Its antigen is unknown. Base qualities are missing; no much larger clone stands one base away.

The rearrangement combines TRBV28 with TRBJ1-1, with the identity of the D gene unclear. This TCR was recovered from an adult who had HIV and had not received antiretroviral therapy, or was an uninfected healthy control (not recorded which). Specimen: peripheral blood. The CDR3 region: CASRELNTEAFF. The DNA reads TGTGCCAGCAGAGAACTGAACACTGAAGCTTTCTTT.